This T cell receptor beta chain stems from a study of T-cell reconstitution after alpha-beta-depleted transplantation in children. At least ten counts were recorded for this clonotype. TCRbeta library construction was performed incorporating unique molecular identifiers. TCRdb recomputed calls from the PCR reads with MiXCR, one row per CDR3 protein. The sample yields about 400,000 distinct CDR3 sequences, just over 20% seen once. Germline V gives CDR1 SGDLS, CDR2 YYNGEE. The V segment lost 4 bases and the J segment 6 bases; nucleotides outside the gene matches: 3. CDR3 length: 14 amino acids. The sequence derives from a human donor who donated a stem cell graft to a child with acute myeloid leukemia. The chain joins TRBV9 to TRBJ2-7, with 14 nucleotides matching TRBD2. This specimen was PBMCs from the stem cell graft donor, taken from the stem cell graft. The CDR3 is CASSPGTSGSEQYF. The CDR3 DNA follows: TGTGCCAGCAGCCCAGGGACTAGCGGGAGCGAGCAGTACTTC.